Listed below are T cell receptor beta chains from one sample, sequenced in a study of cytomegalovirus exposure and HLA in healthy donors. The repertoire was sequenced with immunoSEQ multiplex PCR; TCRdb's copy has only in-frame clones and lacks some. The sample lists 110,000 or so clones, 82% occurring once. The sample was PBMCs. The receptors originated from a woman between 18 and 29 years old in good health and CMV-seronegative. Each CDR3 is given with its conserved first and last residue. D genes are given only for firm matches. Clone size is shown for a subset of rows, as once, few, many or a class of expanded clone.

CDR3 protein | CDR3 DNA | V gene | D gene | J gene | clone size | CDR3 length
CASSLTGVDTEAFF | TGTGCCAGCAGCTTAACGGGAGTAGACACTGAAGCTTTCTTT | TRBV7-2 | . | TRBJ1-1 | . | 14
CASSTKKDRNNEQFF | TGTGCCAGCAGCACCAAAAAGGACAGAAACAATGAGCAGTTCTTC | TRBV11-2 | . | TRBJ2-1 | . | 15
CASSLAGAETQYF | TGTGCCAGTAGTTTAGCAGGGGCAGAGACCCAGTACTTC | TRBV19 | . | TRBJ2-5 | . | 13
CASSLAGRGIGGYTF | TGTGCCAGCAGCTTAGCGGGCAGGGGGATCGGTGGCTACACCTTC | TRBV13 | TRBD1 | TRBJ1-2 | . | 15
CASSLIEGYTF | TGTGCCAGCAGCCTTATTGAGGGCTACACCTTC | TRBV7-9 | . | TRBJ1-2 | . | 11
CASSQDPGVNTEAFF | TGCGCCAGCAGCCAAGATCCGGGTGTGAACACTGAAGCTTTCTTT | TRBV4-3 | . | TRBJ1-1 | . | 15
CASSTFTGVVGTEAFF | TGTGCCAGTAGTACTTTTACAGGGGTTGTTGGCACTGAAGCTTTCTTT | TRBV19 | TRBD1 | TRBJ1-1 | . | 16
CASSLEGASLTEAFF | TGTGCCAGCAGCTTAGAGGGGGCGAGTCTCACTGAAGCTTTCTTT | TRBV5-4 | TRBD1 | TRBJ1-1 | . | 15
CASSLDGGNTEAFF | TGCGCCAGCAGCTTGGACGGGGGGAACACTGAAGCTTTCTTT | TRBV5-1 | . | TRBJ1-1 | few | 14
CASSQQLAYEQFF | TGTGCCAGCAGCCAACAACTAGCTTATGAGCAGTTCTTC | TRBV4-2 | . | TRBJ2-1 | . | 13
CASSLTGSYNEQFF | TGTGCCAGCAGCTTGACGGGCTCCTACAATGAGCAGTTCTTC | TRBV7-2 | . | TRBJ2-1 | . | 14
CAITRTGVGYTF | TGTGCCATCACCCGGACAGGGGTTGGCTACACCTTC | TRBV10-3 | TRBD1 | TRBJ1-2 | . | 12
CSVLVRGLVYEQYF | TGCAGCGTATTGGTACGGGGACTAGTCTACGAGCAGTACTTC | TRBV29-1 | TRBD2 | TRBJ2-7 | . | 14
CATSRDTRLARETQYF | TGTGCCACCAGCAGAGATACCCGACTAGCACGAGAGACCCAGTACTTC | TRBV15 | TRBD2 | TRBJ2-5 | few | 16
CASSLGTQSNYGYTF | TGCGCCAGCAGCCTCGGGACACAAAGTAACTATGGCTACACCTTC | TRBV4-1 | . | TRBJ1-2 | . | 15
CASSLAAREGVDTQYF | TGTGCCAGCAGCTTAGCGGCGCGGGAGGGTGTGGATACGCAGTATTTT | TRBV7-9 | TRBD2 | TRBJ2-3 | . | 16
CASSLDTYNEQFF | TGTGCCAGCAGTCTTGACACCTACAATGAGCAGTTCTTC | TRBV2 | . | TRBJ2-1 | . | 13
CASSQETASEAFF | TGTGCCAGCAGCCAAGAGACAGCCTCTGAAGCTTTCTTT | TRBV4-2 | . | TRBJ1-1 | few | 13
CASSLVGWHSLSNQPQHF | TGTGCCAGCAGCTTAGTAGGTTGGCACAGCCTTAGCAATCAGCCCCAGCATTTT | TRBV7-8 | . | TRBJ1-5 | once | 18
CASSLTGSNEKLFF | TGTGCCAGCAGCTTAACGGGTAGTAATGAAAAACTGTTTTTT | TRBV7-2 | . | TRBJ1-4 | . | 14
CASTKQGQGTRGGVETQYF | TGTGCCAGCACCAAACAGGGACAGGGGACCCGAGGGGGGGTGGAGACCCAGTACTTC | TRBV28 | TRBD1 | TRBJ2-5 | . | 19
CASSTPGPLEGNTIYF | TGTGCCAGCAGCACCCCAGGGCCGCTCGAGGGAAACACCATATATTTT | TRBV11-2 | . | TRBJ1-3 | . | 16
CASSPGLAGGGSDTQYF | TGCGCCAGCAGCCCGGGACTAGCGGGGGGAGGGTCAGATACGCAGTATTTT | TRBV4-3 | TRBD2 | TRBJ2-3 | . | 17
CASTGGRPEAFF | TGTGCCAGCACAGGGGGCCGTCCTGAAGCTTTCTTT | TRBV11-3 | TRBD1 | TRBJ1-1 | . | 12
CASSSWTSGRFEQYF | TGTGCCAGCTCCTCCTGGACTAGCGGGAGATTCGAGCAGTACTTC | TRBV2 | TRBD2 | TRBJ2-7 | . | 15
CASSGAGGSYEQYF | TGTGCCAGCAGCGGAGCGGGGGGTTCCTACGAGCAGTACTTC | TRBV7-2 | TRBD2 | TRBJ2-7 | . | 14
CATSNRGATNEKLFF | TGTGCCACCAGCAATAGAGGAGCAACTAATGAAAAACTGTTTTTT | TRBV15 | . | TRBJ1-4 | once | 15
CASSFVGTGVDGYTF | TGCGCCAGCAGCTTCGTCGGGACAGGGGTCGATGGCTACACCTTC | TRBV5-1 | TRBD1 | TRBJ1-2 | . | 15
CASSLSPKTGKLFF | TGTGCCAGCAGTTTATCGCCCAAAACAGGGAAACTGTTTTTT | TRBV27 | . | TRBJ1-4 | . | 14
CASSPVVGSEAFF | TGTGCCAGCAGCCCCGTCGTGGGCAGTGAAGCTTTCTTT | TRBV5-4 | . | TRBJ1-1 | . | 13
CATTGGLGNQPQHF | TGTGCCACCACCGGGGGTTTAGGCAATCAGCCCCAGCATTTT | TRBV6-6 | . | TRBJ1-5 | . | 14
CASSPFGRRAPLHF | TGTGCCAGCAGTCCCTTCGGGAGACGAGCACCCCTCCACTTT | TRBV6-5 | . | TRBJ1-6 | . | 14
CASSDRDSGYTEAFF | TGTGCCAGCAGTGACCGGGACAGCGGGTACACTGAAGCTTTCTTT | TRBV27 | TRBD1 | TRBJ1-1 | . | 15
CASSYGLAGQETQYF | TGTGCCAGCAGCTACGGACTAGCGGGACAAGAGACCCAGTACTTC | TRBV5-8 | TRBD2 | TRBJ2-5 | . | 15
CASSQERVTEAFF | TGTGCCAGCAGCCAAGAGAGGGTCACTGAAGCTTTCTTT | TRBV14 | . | TRBJ1-1 | once | 13